This T cell receptor beta chain was captured by sequencing in a study of blood T cell repertoires in COVID-19. The method was immunoSEQ multiplex PCR; TCRdb's version includes in-frame clones alone and lacks a portion of them. The sample lists approximately 460,000 clones; roughly 89% were seen once. V shed 4 bases and J shed 1 base, with 14 bases lying between them. The CDR3 contains 14 residues. Germline CDR1 and CDR2: SQVTM and ANQGSEA. The genes are TRBV29-1 and TRBJ2-7, with a tentative D call TRBD2 (5 bases). Sequencing was carried out using peripheral blood. This receptor was identified in a young man with COVID-19, enrolled during active disease. The CDR3 bases are TGCAGCGTTGGGGCCCGAGGCGGGTCCTACGAGCAGTACTTC. Its protein is CSVGARGGSYEQYF.